These 30 T cell receptor beta chains share one sample of origin, sequenced in a study of response to subunit inactivated influenza vaccine. TCRdb redid the calling of the RT-PCR reads with MiXCR, one entry per CDR3 protein. This sample has hundreds of thousands of distinct CDR3 sequences, with 11% to 15% found just once. Source: PBMCs from blood, taken less than 15 days before vaccination. All receptors derive from a middle-aged man who received an inactivated influenza vaccine.

This clonotype has ten or more counts. V is TRBV7-9 and J is TRBJ2-5; D not resolved. CDR1 and CDR2 (germline): SEHNR, FQNEAQ (reference sequence). Deletions cut 1 base from V and 3 bases from J, with 6 bases between. The CDR3 has 13 residues. This chain's CDR3 is CASSLDSKETQYF. The CDR3 region has the DNA TGTGCCAGCAGCTTAGACAGCAAAGAGACCCAGTACTTC. The full variable domain, completed using reference TRBV7-9 and TRBJ2-5, is DTGVSQNPRHKITKRGQNVTFRCDPISEHNRLYWYRQTLGQGPEFLTYFQNEAQLEKSRLLSDRFSAERPKGSFSTLEIQRTEQGDSAMYLCASSLDSKETQYFGPGTRLLVL.

This clonotype has a handful of counts. The chain combines TRBV5-1 with TRBJ2-4, with 7 bases identical to TRBD1. Germline CDR1 SGHRS, CDR2 YFSETQ. Germline trimming cut 4 bases from V and 3 bases from J; bases unmatched to any gene: 4. The CDR3 length is 14 residues. In DNA form, the CDR3 reads TGCGCCAGCAGCACAGGGGTTGACAAAAACATTCAGTACTTC. Translating gives CASSTGVDKNIQYF.

The CDR3 nucleotides are TGTGCCAGCAGTTTCGGTGCAGGGGGACGAGGCTACACCTTC. Protein sequence: CASSFGAGGRGYTF. The chain joins TRBV12-3 or TRBV12-4 to TRBJ1-2; 7 nucleotides agree with TRBD1. The V gene end was trimmed by 3 bases and the J gene end by 8 bases; junction bases not matched to a gene: 9. The CDR3 has 14 residues.

The chain uses TRBV4-3 and TRBJ2-1; D gene ambiguous. Germline-derived CDR1 and CDR2 are LGHNA and YSLEER. This CDR3 region has 15 residues. Trimming shortened V by 2 bases and J by 6 bases, and 14 bases separated the two germline ends. CDR3 sequence reads: CASSQSSLASNEQFF. The CDR3 nucleotides are TGCGCCAGCAGCCAATCGAGCCTCGCCAGCAATGAGCAGTTCTTC.

This chain joins TRBV3-1 and TRBJ2-6; D gene ambiguous. Looked up from germline, CDR1 is LGHDT and CDR2 is YNNKEL (reference sequence). The CDR3 consists of 16 residues. Between the trimmed V and J ends, which lost 0 bases and 2 bases, there was a span of 8 bases. The CDR3 DNA reads as TGTGCCAGCAGCCAAGAGTTGGTGACTGGGGCCAACGTCCTGACTTTC. This codes for CASSQELVTGANVLTF.

V and J are TRBV7-2 and TRBJ2-5; 11 bases are shared with TRBD1. This CDR3 is 14 amino acids long. Germline V gene lookup returns CDR1 SGHTA and CDR2 FQGNSA. After removal of 5 bases from V and 8 bases from J, the junction contained 7 bases not matched to a gene. DNA for the CDR3: TGTGCCAGCAGCGGGTCCGGGACAGGGGGAACCCAGTACTTC. Amino acids: CASSGSGTGGTQYF. Full variable domain (missing parts from reference TRBV7-2 and TRBJ2-5): GAGVSQSPSNKVTEKGKDVELRCDPISGHTALYWYRQSLGQGLEFLIYFQGNSAPDKSGLPSDRFSAERTGGSVSTLTIQRTQQEDSAVYLCASSGSGTGGTQYFGPGTRLLVL.

This clonotype was seen many times. This chain uses TRBV7-2 with TRBJ1-3; D unresolved. This CDR3 has 14 residues. Between the trimmed V and J ends, which lost 5 bases and 0 bases, there was a span of 8 bases. Germline V lookup: CDR1 SGHTA, CDR2 FQGNSA. The CDR3, as DNA: TGTGCCAGCAGCCGACTCACCTCTGGAAACACCATATATTTT. It codes for CASSRLTSGNTIYF.

This sequence joins TRBV7-8 and TRBJ2-7, with D possibly TRBD2 on 5 matching bases. CDR1 is SGHVS, CDR2 FQNEAQ, per germline. This CDR3 region has 15 residues. With 1 base removed from V and 2 bases from J, the gap between germline ends came to 12 bases. This chain's CDR3 is CASSLEWTGAYEQYF. Written as DNA, the CDR3 is TGTGCCAGCAGCTTAGAATGGACTGGGGCCTACGAGCAGTACTTC.

The V call is TRBV5-1, the J call TRBJ2-7; unclear D gene. Germline V gene lookup returns CDR1 SGHRS and CDR2 YFSETQ. The CDR3 loop spans 16 amino acids. V shed 0 bases and J shed 4 bases, with 17 bases lying between them. CDR3 coding DNA: TGCGCCAGCAGCTTGGCTCCGTCCGAAACCAGATACGAGCAGTACTTC. Protein: CASSLAPSETRYEQYF.

V is TRBV29-1 and J is TRBJ1-1, with TRBD1 matching over 10 bases. The V and J ends lost 6 bases and 0 bases, in that order; junction bases with no gene match: 10. Per germline, CDR1 SQVTM and CDR2 ANQGSEA. The CDR3 runs 16 residues. CDR3 region: CSVQAGTGVMNTEAFF. The DNA of the CDR3 is TGCAGCGTCCAGGCAGGGACAGGGGTTATGAACACTGAAGCTTTCTTT.

This chain links TRBV6-5 with TRBJ2-7; maybe TRBD1 (5 bases). The V gene lost 3 bases and the J gene lost 0 bases, with 12 bases spanning the gap. The germline V gene has CDR1 MNHEY and CDR2 SVGAGI. CDR3 size: 15 residues. The CDR3 DNA is TGTGCCAGCAGTTATGCGCAGGGCCTCTCCTACGAGCAGTACTTC. It yields the protein CASSYAQGLSYEQYF.

CDR3 sequence: CASIARGAGGPYEQYF. The CDR3 nucleotides read TGTGCCAGCATTGCCCGGGGGGCGGGAGGCCCCTACGAGCAGTACTTC. The chain combines TRBV27 with TRBJ2-7; TRBD2 matches at 8 bases. The CDR3 consists of 16 residues. The germline V gene has CDR1 MNHEY and CDR2 SMNVEV (reference sequence). Losses at the gene ends were 7 bases for V and 2 bases for J; bases not matched to a gene: 13.

The rearrangement links TRBV11-2 to TRBJ2-3; D might be TRBD2 (6 bases). This CDR3 spans 16 amino acids. Germline V lookup: CDR1 SGHAT, CDR2 FQNNGV. The V end was cut by 0 bases, the J end by 0 bases, with 10 bases between. CDR3 bases: TGTGCCAGCAGCTTAGAGCCGGGAGCTAGCACAGATACGCAGTATTTT. Translated: CASSLEPGASTDTQYF.

This clonotype has only a few counts. V usage is TRBV4-3 and J usage is TRBJ2-5; D might be TRBD2 (7 bases). Germline values: CDR1 LGHNA, CDR2 YSLEER. V gave up 1 base and J gave up 5 bases, with 23 bases separating them. This CDR3 is built from 18 residues. CDR3 DNA sequence: TGCGCCAGCAGCCAAGTAGGGAGAGGGGGGAGGGCCGTGGAGACCCAGTACTTC. The encoded protein is CASSQVGRGGRAVETQYF.

The chain carries TRBV4-1 and TRBJ2-1, with TRBD1 matching 7 bases. Germline V gene sequence: CDR1 MGHRA, CDR2 YSYEKL. This CDR3 spans 16 amino acids. V lost 0 bases to trimming and J lost 11 bases; unmatched junction nucleotides: 13. The CDR3 DNA reads TGCGCCAGCAGCCAAGATAGGGGGCTCGCCTTAAGTCAGCAGTTCTTC. This gives the protein CASSQDRGLALSQQFF.

This clonotype was detected only a few times. CDR3 sequence (DNA): TGTGCCAGCAGCTTTGGCATACAGGACGTCTACGAGCAGTACTTC. Translating it yields CASSFGIQDVYEQYF. The V gene is TRBV5-5, the J gene TRBJ2-7; perhaps TRBD1 as D (5 bases). Germline CDR1 is SGHKS and CDR2 is YYEKEE (reference sequence). The CDR3 sequence is 15 residues long. V lost 2 bases to trimming and J lost 3 bases, with 15 bases between them. The full variable domain, with the rest looked up from reference TRBV5-5 and TRBJ2-7, is DAGVTQSPTHLIKTRGQQVTLRCSPISGHKSVSWYQQVLGQGPQFIFQYYEKEERGRGNFPDRFSARQFPNYSSELNVNALLLGDSALYLCASSFGIQDVYEQYFGPGTRLTVT.

The V gene is TRBV9, the J gene TRBJ1-2; D unresolved. CDR3 length: 13 amino acids. The V gene's germline CDR1 is SGDLS and CDR2 YYNGEE. V was trimmed by 0 bases and J by 7 bases, leaving 10 bases between them. CDR3 region: CASSVGVGFGYTF. The CDR3 DNA follows: TGTGCCAGCAGCGTAGGAGTAGGGTTTGGCTACACCTTC.

This clonotype showed up just a few times. The chain carries TRBV6-5 and TRBJ2-7; D perhaps matches TRBD2 (5 bases). The V end lost 5 bases, the J end lost 0 bases, and 14 bases lay between the germline ends. CDR1 MNHEY and CDR2 SVGAGI come from the germline V gene. The CDR3 length is 15 residues. DNA of the CDR3: TGTGCCAGCAGTCACAATGGACTGAGCTCCTACGAGCAGTACTTC. This codes for CASSHNGLSSYEQYF.

This rearrangement joins TRBV7-2 to TRBJ2-1, with D tentatively TRBD2 (6 bases). The CDR3 length is 14 residues. Trimming cost V 7 bases and J 5 bases, with 15 bases left between them. Germline V lookup: CDR1 SGHTA, CDR2 FQGNSA. CDR3 sequence: CASTMGLENNEQFF. The CDR3 DNA sequence: TGTGCCAGCACCATGGGACTTGAAAACAATGAGCAGTTCTTC.

This clonotype came up a few times. The V gene is TRBV20-1, the J gene TRBJ1-2; the D is unclear. This CDR3 spans 15 amino acids. Trimming cost V 0 bases and J 0 bases, with 11 bases left between them. From germline, CDR1 is DFQATT and CDR2 SNEGSKA (reference sequence). CDR3 protein: CSARDLHGPNYGYTF. The CDR3 bases are TGCAGTGCTAGAGATTTACACGGACCTAACTATGGCTACACCTTC.

This sequence joins TRBV20-1 and TRBJ1-6; TRBD1 aligns across 7 bases. Germline loops: CDR1 DFQATT, CDR2 SNEGSKA (reference sequence). This CDR3 region has 13 residues. With V trimmed by 4 bases and J by 12 bases, 9 bases remained unmatched. CDR3 sequence reads: CSATTGQARPLHF. The DNA of the CDR3 is TGCAGTGCTACTACAGGACAGGCCCGACCCCTCCACTTT.

This sequence joins TRBV7-9 and TRBJ2-5; 13 nucleotides line up with TRBD2. The CDR3 is 17 amino acids. V lost 1 base and J lost 0; bases outside the gene matches: 2. Germline CDR1 reads SEHNR; CDR2 reads FQNEAQ (reference sequence). CDR3 sequence: CASSLGGLAGDQETQYF. The CDR3 DNA reads TGTGCCAGCAGCTTAGGTGGACTAGCGGGGGACCAAGAGACCCAGTACTTC.

The table lists this clonotype with a few counts. The chain links TRBV6-2 or TRBV6-3 to TRBJ2-1; D perhaps matches TRBD2 (6 bases). With 6 bases removed from V and 9 bases from J, the gap between germline ends came to 24 bases. This CDR3 region has 16 residues. The germline gives CDR1 MNHEY, CDR2 SVGEGT. CDR3 amino acids: CASSPPGLALNGEQFF. As DNA, the CDR3 is TGTGCCAGCAGCCCCCCGGGCCTAGCGTTAAATGGTGAGCAGTTCTTC.

This clonotype was found once. This sequence joins TRBV20-1 and TRBJ2-1, with D perhaps being TRBD1 or TRBD2 (7 bases each). The length of the CDR3 is 16 residues. Germline V lookup: CDR1 DFQATT, CDR2 SNEGSKA (reference sequence). The V and J ends lost 5 bases and 6 bases respectively, with 23 bases between them. The CDR3 DNA reads TGCAGTGCTCGGCCCGCGACTAGCAGGGGGTCCAATGAGCAGTTCTTC. This encodes CSARPATSRGSNEQFF.

This clonotype was seen a few times. The rearrangement uses TRBV4-1 and TRBJ2-5; 8 bases match TRBD2. Germline trimming cut 2 bases from V and 2 bases from J; bases unmatched to any gene: 4. Germline CDR1 MGHRA, CDR2 YSYEKL. This CDR3 comprises 15 residues. As DNA, the CDR3 is TGCGCCAGCAGCCAATTTAGCGGGAATCAAGAGACCCAGTACTTC. Amino acids: CASSQFSGNQETQYF.

A few counts support this clonotype. The chain links TRBV7-9 to TRBJ2-5, with D perhaps TRBD1 or TRBD2 (5 bases each). The CDR3 totals 14 residues. Looked up from germline, CDR1 is SEHNR and CDR2 is FQNEAQ (reference sequence). V gave up 5 bases and J gave up 4 bases, with 14 bases separating them. In DNA, the CDR3 is TGTGCCAGCAGCCCCAGGGATGGGGGAGAGACCCAGTACTTC. This encodes CASSPRDGGETQYF.

The rearrangement links TRBV7-2 to TRBJ1-6, with TRBD1 matching 8 bases. In germline, CDR1 is SGHTA, CDR2 FQGNSA. The CDR3 extends over 17 amino acids. The V gene end was trimmed by 1 base and the J gene end by 10 bases; junction bases not matched to a gene: 12. Written as DNA, the CDR3 is TGTGCCAGCAGCTTAGGCAGGACAGGGTTCTTCGACTCACCCCTCCACTTT. This translates into CASSLGRTGFFDSPLHF.

This clonotype was seen a few times. The CDR3 loop reads CSATVTGGTKTQYF. The DNA of the CDR3 is TGCAGTGCAACAGTCACAGGGGGCACGAAGACCCAGTACTTC. This sequence joins TRBV20-1 and TRBJ2-5; 9 bases match TRBD1. This CDR3 is built from 14 residues. J lost 6 bases, V lost 6 bases, and 11 bases had no gene match. Germline assignment: CDR1 DFQATT and CDR2 SNEGSKA (reference sequence).

This clonotype was recorded at least ten times. The chain has TRBV12-3 or TRBV12-4 and TRBJ2-1; maybe TRBD2 (5 bases). This CDR3 spans 14 amino acids. V lost 2 bases and J lost 7, with 12 bases in between. CDR3 residues: CASSLPSIYNEQFF. The CDR3 DNA sequence: TGTGCCAGCAGTTTACCTAGCATCTATAATGAGCAGTTCTTC.

This clonotype has only a few counts. The chain couples TRBV27 to TRBJ2-2, with 8 bases lining up with TRBD2. V shed 7 bases, J shed 6 bases, and the junction held 16 bases outside the gene matches. CDR1 MNHEY and CDR2 SMNVEV come from the germline V gene (reference sequence). The CDR3 totals 17 residues. CDR3 sequence (DNA): TGTGCCAGCAAGACTACCAGCGGGAGCTCTGTGGCCGGGGAGCTGTTTTTT. It codes for CASKTTSGSSVAGELFF.